A single sample is the source of the 16 T cell receptor beta chains below, sequenced in a study of blood T cell repertoires in COVID-19. The method was immunoSEQ multiplex PCR; TCRdb's version includes in-frame clones alone and lacks a portion of them. The table records about 180,000 clones, 70% to 85% of them present only once. Material: peripheral blood. The receptor source for this set is a woman of 80 years or more with acute or convalescent COVID-19.

The genes are TRBV5-1 and TRBJ2-7, with TRBD2 matching over 8 bases. CDR1 is SGHRS and CDR2 is YFSETQ in the germline V gene. V was clipped by 1 base and J by 2 bases; unmatched bases: 11. The CDR3 is made up of 17 amino acids. The CDR3 nucleotides read TGCGCCAGCAGCTTGAACCCCGGGGGGGCCGCGGCCTACGAGCAGTACTTC. This sequence encodes CASSLNPGGAAAYEQYF.

This clone occurred a few times. V is TRBV7-6 and J is TRBJ2-7; D perhaps matches TRBD2 (5 bases). CDR1 and CDR2 (germline): SGHVS, FNYEAQ. This CDR3 comprises 16 residues. V was clipped by 6 bases and J by 3 bases, with 21 bases between them. The CDR3 coding sequence is TGTGCCAGCAGTTCCCTTAAAGGAGGAAATCTCTACGAGCAGTACTTC. It translates to CASSSLKGGNLYEQYF. Combining the CDR3 with reference TRBV7-6 and TRBJ2-7 gives the whole variable domain GAGVSQSPRYKVTKRGQDVALRCDPISGHVSLYWYRQALGQGPEFLTYFNYEAQQDKSGLPNDRFSAERPEGSISTLTIQRTEQRDSAMYRCASSSLKGGNLYEQYFGPGTRLTVT.

CDR3 nucleotide sequence: TGTGCCAGCAGCCCCGGCCCGACAGGCCCAGATACGCAGTATTTT. Its protein is CASSPGPTGPDTQYF. V gene TRBV9 combines with J gene TRBJ2-3, with D possibly matching TRBD1 (6 bases). Germline lookup yields CDR1 SGDLS and CDR2 YYNGEE. The CDR3 is 15 residues long. Trimming removed 4 bases at V and 4 bases at J, with 16 bases between.

This chain uses TRBV19 with TRBJ1-2, with 7 bases identical to TRBD1. CDR3 length: 15 amino acids. With 4 bases clipped from V and 8 bases from J, the junction kept 13 bases outside the gene matches. Per the germline V gene, CDR1 is LNHDA and CDR2 is SQIVND (reference sequence). CDR3 bases: TGTGCCAGTAGTAGCACAGGGGCCGCTCTGCGGGGCTACACCTTC. Amino acids: CASSSTGAALRGYTF. The full variable domain, in which reference TRBV19 and TRBJ1-2 provide the parts outside the CDR3, is DGGITQSPKYLFRKEGQNVTLSCEQNLNHDAMYWYRQDPGQGLRLIYYSQIVNDFQKGDIAEGYSVSREKKESFPLTVTSAQKNPTAFYLCASSSTGAALRGYTFGSGTRLTVV.

V gene TRBV3-1 (or the pseudogene TRBV3-2) combines with J gene TRBJ1-1, with unresolved D. Between the trimmed V and J ends, which lost 0 bases and 0 bases, there was a span of 5 bases. Germline V lookup: CDR1 LGHDT, CDR2 YNNKEL (reference sequence). There are 14 residues in the CDR3. CDR3 coding DNA: TGTGCCAGCAGCCAAGATAGCTTGAACACTGAAGCTTTCTTT. This sequence encodes CASSQDSLNTEAFF.

The V call is TRBV11-2, the J call TRBJ1-4; 8 bases line up with TRBD1. Germline CDR1 is SGHAT and CDR2 is FQNNGV. The J segment lost 8 bases and the V segment lost 4 bases, leaving 12 bases of the junction unmatched. The CDR3 contains 16 residues. This CDR3 reads CASSSFPRGRREKLFF. For the CDR3, the DNA is TGTGCCAGCAGCTCTTTCCCCAGGGGGCGACGGGAAAAACTGTTTTTT. The whole variable domain, filled in from reference TRBV11-2 and TRBJ1-4, reads EAGVAQSPRYKIIEKRQSVAFWCNPISGHATLYWYQQILGQGPKLLIQFQNNGVVDDSQLPKDRFSAERLKGVDSTLKIQPAKLEDSAVYLCASSSFPRGRREKLFFGSGTQLSVL.

This clone was seen once. The rearrangement links TRBV6-5 to TRBJ2-5; no firm D call. V lost 9 bases and J lost 6, with 20 bases in between. Germline loops: CDR1 MNHEY, CDR2 SVGAGI. The CDR3 runs 14 residues. CDR3 residues: CASVLDLLGKTQYF. The CDR3 DNA follows: TGTGCCAGTGTCCTAGACCTTCTAGGAAAGACCCAGTACTTC.

CDR3 sequence: CASSFVFDTQYF. CDR3 in DNA: TGTGCCAGCAGTTTTGTCTTTGATACGCAGTATTTT. The gene calls are TRBV12-3 or TRBV12-4 and TRBJ2-3, with unresolved D. V lost 3 bases and J 6 bases, leaving 7 bases between the germline ends. CDR3 length equals 12 residues.

In regard to this clone: Other DNA sequences in this specimen translate into the identical CDR3. The chain recombines TRBV5-4 with TRBJ2-7; weak D call: TRBD1 (6 bases). This CDR3 has 13 amino acids. Germline V gene sequence: CDR1 SGHNT, CDR2 YYREEE (reference sequence). Trimming left V 2 bases short and J 1 base short, with 7 bases between. CDR3 loop: CASSLQGSYEQYF. The DNA for the CDR3 is TGTGCCAGCAGCTTACAGGGTTCCTACGAGCAGTACTTC. Looking up the rest from reference TRBV5-4 and TRBJ2-7 gives the full variable domain: ETGVTQSPTHLIKTRGQQVTLRCSSQSGHNTVSWYQQALGQGPQFIFQYYREEENGRGNFPPRFSGLQFPNYSSELNVNALELDDSALYLCASSLQGSYEQYFGPGTRLTVT.

The chain links TRBV6-5 to TRBJ2-7, with a tentative D call TRBD1 (5 bases). This CDR3 has 15 amino acids. Germline values: CDR1 MNHEY, CDR2 SVGAGI. Trimming shortened V by 2 bases and J by 0 bases, and 11 bases separated the two germline ends. The CDR3 region is CASSYIGEPSYEQYF. Here the CDR3 DNA reads TGTGCCAGCAGTTACATAGGGGAACCCTCCTACGAGCAGTACTTC.

The chain couples TRBV7-9 to TRBJ1-2; 8 bases are shared with TRBD1. Germline values: CDR1 SEHNR, CDR2 FQNEAQ (reference sequence). After removal of 5 bases from V and 2 bases from J, the junction contained 4 bases not matched to a gene. The CDR3 extends over 14 amino acids. The CDR3 DNA reads TGTGCCAGCAGCCTAGACAGGGGAAACTATGGCTACACCTTC. This translates into CASSLDRGNYGYTF.

J is TRBJ1-2 and V is TRBV19; TRBD1 aligns across 9 bases. The V gene end was trimmed by 8 bases and the J gene end by 0 bases; junction bases not matched to a gene: 13. The CDR3 extends over 17 amino acids. The V gene's germline CDR1 is LNHDA and CDR2 SQIVND (reference sequence). The CDR3 DNA reads TGTGCCAGTCTACCCGGGACAGGGACCCGGACTAACTATGGCTACACCTTC. This gives the protein CASLPGTGTRTNYGYTF.

The rearrangement joins TRBV4-2 to TRBJ2-7; D unresolved. With 1 base removed from V and 2 bases from J, the gap between germline ends came to 12 bases. Germline CDR1 is LGHNA and CDR2 is YNFKEQ. CDR3 length: 15 amino acids. In DNA, the CDR3 is TGTGCCAGCAGCCAAGTCCGCATAGACACCTACGAGCAGTACTTC. Protein sequence: CASSQVRIDTYEQYF.

The chain carries TRBV6-5 and TRBJ1-1, with D perhaps TRBD1 (6 bases). Trimming shortened V by 6 bases and J by 4 bases, and 15 bases separated the two germline ends. The CDR3 extends over 14 amino acids. Germline-derived CDR1 and CDR2 are MNHEY and SVGAGI. CDR3 region: CASSPQGGSTEAFF. The CDR3 DNA reads as TGTGCCAGCAGCCCACAGGGCGGGAGCACTGAAGCTTTCTTT.

The CDR3 sequence is CASSPRLAGGPQGTGELFF. Written as DNA, the CDR3 is TGTGCCAGCAGCCCAAGACTAGCGGGAGGGCCACAGGGCACCGGGGAGCTGTTTTTT. V and J are TRBV5-4 and TRBJ2-2; 14 bases match TRBD2. CDR3 length: 19 residues. V lost 4 bases, J lost 4 bases, and 12 bases stayed unmatched. Germline V CDR1 and CDR2: SGHNT, YYREEE (reference sequence).

Here the CDR3 DNA reads TGTGCCAGCAGCCATGGGCTGGAGGGTCGAGGGGAGACCCAGTACTTC. It translates to CASSHGLEGRGETQYF. The genes are TRBV9 and TRBJ2-5, with D perhaps matching TRBD2 (6 bases). V lost 4 bases, J lost 5 bases, and 21 bases lay in between. Looked up from germline, CDR1 is SGDLS and CDR2 is YYNGEE. There are 16 residues in the CDR3.